This T cell receptor beta chain was identified during a study of metastatic and nonmetastatic thyroid tumors. Study summary: Repertoires of blood and of tissue (tumor or nodule) from malignant and benign thyroid patients were compared.

This clone was detected ten times or more. Distinct nucleotide sequences in the sample also encode this CDR3. Each patient came to thyroid surgery without any prior treatment (of any kind). As processed by the authors: A distant-metastasis classifier for papillary thyroid cancer was built using CDR3 differences across clinicopathological groups. TCRdb re-analyzed the PCR reads using MiXCR. In this record, the V and J calls reflect TCRdb's handling and not the investigators' own analysis. This table holds 90,000 or so clones, less than 10% found once. Germline V gene sequence: CDR1 KGHSH, CDR2 LQKENI. The CDR3 has 17 amino acids. Trimming left V 0 bases short and J 8 bases short, with 17 bases between.

V is TRBV18 and J is TRBJ2-6, with a tentative D call TRBD2 (6 bases). The clonotype was recovered from a female donor with papillary thyroid cancer or a benign thyroid nodule (not recorded which). Some clones in this sample may be carry-over from other donors' samples. Sequencing was carried out using blood. The CDR3 bases are TGTGCCAGCTCACCACCAGGGGCGGGGCTTTCTTCCAACGTCCTGACTTTC. Its translation is CASSPPGAGLSSNVLTF.